The TCR beta chain under discussion was sequenced for a study of PD-1 blockade in mismatch repair-deficient tumors. The overall study: Enrolled about 2013-2017, patients had progressing, pretreated mismatch repair-deficient cancers of 12 types. Overall study findings and caveats: After pembrolizumab, tumor-resident clones rose rapidly, then generally contracted before radiologic responses.

This CDR3 has 15 amino acids. Trimming removed 8 bases from V and 4 bases from J; junction bases left unmatched: 8. The V gene's germline CDR1 is ENHRY and CDR2 SYGVKD. The method was immunoSEQ multiplex PCR; TCRdb's version includes in-frame clones alone and lacks a portion of them. Found here are just under 80,000 clones, about four fifths of them singletons; the top ten hold about 6%. The sample holds a few counts of this clone. As yet, its antigen is unknown. Every patient had mismatch repair deficiency by PCR or immunohistochemistry. The TCR-sequenced patients were a few responders to pembrolizumab.

The chain uses TRBV10-3 and TRBJ1-3; 10 positions match TRBD1. The sequencing used peripheral blood, collected 44 weeks after starting pembrolizumab. This TCR derives from an adult with mismatch repair-deficient cancer. CDR3 in DNA: TGTGCCATCGGAGCGGGGACAGGGGTCGGAAACACCATATATTTT. Its protein is CAIGAGTGVGNTIYF.